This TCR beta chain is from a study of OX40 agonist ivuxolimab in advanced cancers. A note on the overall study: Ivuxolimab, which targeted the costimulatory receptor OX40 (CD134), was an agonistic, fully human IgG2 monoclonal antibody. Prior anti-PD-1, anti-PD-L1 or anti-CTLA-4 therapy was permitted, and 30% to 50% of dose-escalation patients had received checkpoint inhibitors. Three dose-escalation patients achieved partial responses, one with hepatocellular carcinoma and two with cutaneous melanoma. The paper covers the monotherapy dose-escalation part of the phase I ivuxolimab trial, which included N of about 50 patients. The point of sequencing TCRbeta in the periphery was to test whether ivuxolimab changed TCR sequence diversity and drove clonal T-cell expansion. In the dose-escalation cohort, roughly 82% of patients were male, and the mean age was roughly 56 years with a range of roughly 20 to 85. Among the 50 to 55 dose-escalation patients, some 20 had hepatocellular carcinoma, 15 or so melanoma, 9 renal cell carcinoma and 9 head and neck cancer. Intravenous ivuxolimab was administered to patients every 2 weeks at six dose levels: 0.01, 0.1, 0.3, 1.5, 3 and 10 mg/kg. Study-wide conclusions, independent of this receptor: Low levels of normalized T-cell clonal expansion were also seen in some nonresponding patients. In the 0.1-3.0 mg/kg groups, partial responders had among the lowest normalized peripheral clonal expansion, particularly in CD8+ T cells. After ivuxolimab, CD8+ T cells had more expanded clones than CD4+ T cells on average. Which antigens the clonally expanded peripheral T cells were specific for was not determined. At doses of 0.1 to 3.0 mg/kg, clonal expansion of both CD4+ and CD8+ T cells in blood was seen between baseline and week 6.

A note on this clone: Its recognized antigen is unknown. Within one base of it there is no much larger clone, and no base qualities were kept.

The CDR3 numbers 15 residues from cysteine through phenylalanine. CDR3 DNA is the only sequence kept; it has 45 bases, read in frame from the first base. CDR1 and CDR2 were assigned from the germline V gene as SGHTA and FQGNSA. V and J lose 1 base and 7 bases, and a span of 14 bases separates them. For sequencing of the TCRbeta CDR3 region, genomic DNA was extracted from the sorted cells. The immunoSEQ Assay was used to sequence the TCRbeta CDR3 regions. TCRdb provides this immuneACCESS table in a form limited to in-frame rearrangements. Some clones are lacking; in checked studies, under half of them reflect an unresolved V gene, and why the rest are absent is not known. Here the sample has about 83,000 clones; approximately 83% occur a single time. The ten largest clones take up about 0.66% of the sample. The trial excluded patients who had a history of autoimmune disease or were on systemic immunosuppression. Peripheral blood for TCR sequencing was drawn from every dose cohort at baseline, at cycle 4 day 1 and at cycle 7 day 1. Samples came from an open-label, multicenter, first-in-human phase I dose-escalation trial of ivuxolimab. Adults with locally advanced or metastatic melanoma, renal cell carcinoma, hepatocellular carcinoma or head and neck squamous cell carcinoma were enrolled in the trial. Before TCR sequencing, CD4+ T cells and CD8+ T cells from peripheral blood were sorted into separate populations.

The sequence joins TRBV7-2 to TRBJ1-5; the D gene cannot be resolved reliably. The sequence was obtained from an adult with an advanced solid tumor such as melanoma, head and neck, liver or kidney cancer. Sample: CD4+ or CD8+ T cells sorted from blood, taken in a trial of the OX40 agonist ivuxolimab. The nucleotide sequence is TGTGCCAGCAGCTTAGGAACGGGGAGAGGCCAGCCCCAGCATTTT. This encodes CASSLGTGRGQPQHF.